This section outlines one T cell receptor (beta chain) sequence together with its context. This sample stems from a study of blood T cell repertoires in COVID-19. Turning to the study itself: Sites across the United States, Italy and Spain contributed samples from acute and convalescent COVID-19. T cells, B-cell-depleted T cells, or PBMCs provided the cDNA or gDNA that served as material.

V lost 4 bases and J lost 5, with 14 bases in between. This CDR3 has 14 amino acids. Germline values: CDR1 LNHDA, CDR2 SQIVND (reference sequence). Authors' methods: Reference gene primers were amplified, and this amplification served to estimate nucleated cell counts. Assay used: immunoSEQ multiplex PCR; TCRdb lists only in-frame clones, some missing. V and J calls plus clone size are reproduced from that table; the DNA served to infer D and trimming. There are hundreds of thousands of clones in the sample; 75% to 90% occur only once, and roughly 1.1% lies in the top ten. All enrollees were roughly 18 to 89 years old and from roughly 26 US areas.

The chain has TRBV19 and TRBJ1-1; D not resolved. The material sequenced was PBMCs or T cells enriched from blood (not recorded which). The sequence derives from a man aged 25-45 years who had recovered from COVID-19. The CDR3 DNA is TGTGCCAGTAGTACCAGGACCCGGGAAACTGAAGCTTTCTTT. It codes for CASSTRTRETEAFF.